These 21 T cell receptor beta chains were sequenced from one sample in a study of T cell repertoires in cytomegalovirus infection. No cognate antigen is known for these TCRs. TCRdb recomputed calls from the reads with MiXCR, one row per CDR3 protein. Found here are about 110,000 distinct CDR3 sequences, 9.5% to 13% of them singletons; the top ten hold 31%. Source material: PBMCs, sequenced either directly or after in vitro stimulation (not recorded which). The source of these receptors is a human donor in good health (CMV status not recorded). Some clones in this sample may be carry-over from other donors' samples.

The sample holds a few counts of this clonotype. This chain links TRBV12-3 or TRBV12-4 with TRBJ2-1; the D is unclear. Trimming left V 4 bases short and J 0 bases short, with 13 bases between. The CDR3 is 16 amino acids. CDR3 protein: CASSSGLRSSYNEQFF. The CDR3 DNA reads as TGTGCCAGCAGTTCGGGCCTCCGAAGCTCCTACAATGAGCAGTTCTTC.

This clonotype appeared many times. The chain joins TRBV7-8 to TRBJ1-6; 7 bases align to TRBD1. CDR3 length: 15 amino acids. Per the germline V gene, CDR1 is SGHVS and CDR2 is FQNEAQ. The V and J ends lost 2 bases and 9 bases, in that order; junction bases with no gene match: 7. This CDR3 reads CASSLRQGWGSPLHF. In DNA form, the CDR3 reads TGTGCCAGCAGCTTACGACAGGGTTGGGGTTCACCCCTCCACTTT.

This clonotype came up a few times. This CDR3 is CATRTGVNEQFF. In DNA form, the CDR3 reads TGTGCCACCAGGACCGGGGTAAATGAGCAGTTCTTC. The gene calls are TRBV12-3 or TRBV12-4 and TRBJ2-1; D is perhaps TRBD2 (5 bases). The V gene lost 10 bases and the J gene lost 7 bases, with 14 bases spanning the gap. This CDR3 spans 12 amino acids.

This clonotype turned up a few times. The CDR3 sequence is CASRRAGGGNEQFF. In DNA form, the CDR3 reads TGTGCCAGCAGGCGCGCAGGGGGCGGGAATGAGCAGTTCTTC. This chain uses TRBV27 with TRBJ2-1, with TRBD1 matching 8 bases. CDR1 and CDR2 from the germline V gene are MNHEY and SMNVEV (reference sequence). There are 14 residues in the CDR3. V was clipped by 6 bases and J by 7 bases; unmatched bases: 8.

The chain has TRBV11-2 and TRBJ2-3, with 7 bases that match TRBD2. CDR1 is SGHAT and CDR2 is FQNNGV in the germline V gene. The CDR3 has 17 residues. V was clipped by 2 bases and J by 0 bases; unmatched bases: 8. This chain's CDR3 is CASSLQTSVRSTDTQYF. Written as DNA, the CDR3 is TGTGCCAGCAGCTTACAAACTAGCGTTAGAAGCACAGATACGCAGTATTTT.

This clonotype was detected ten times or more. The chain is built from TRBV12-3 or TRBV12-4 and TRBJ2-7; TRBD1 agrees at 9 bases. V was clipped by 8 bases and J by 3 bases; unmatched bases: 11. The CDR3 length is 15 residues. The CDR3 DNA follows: TGTGCCAGCTTTGCGGGACAGGGAGGAAACTACGAGCAGTACTTC. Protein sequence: CASFAGQGGNYEQYF.

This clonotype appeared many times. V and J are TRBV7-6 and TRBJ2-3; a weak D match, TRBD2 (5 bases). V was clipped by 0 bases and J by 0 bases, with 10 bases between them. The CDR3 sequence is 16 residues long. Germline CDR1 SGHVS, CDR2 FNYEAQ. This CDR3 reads CASSLAIRESTDTQYF. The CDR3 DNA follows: TGTGCCAGCAGCTTAGCGATTCGGGAAAGCACAGATACGCAGTATTTT.

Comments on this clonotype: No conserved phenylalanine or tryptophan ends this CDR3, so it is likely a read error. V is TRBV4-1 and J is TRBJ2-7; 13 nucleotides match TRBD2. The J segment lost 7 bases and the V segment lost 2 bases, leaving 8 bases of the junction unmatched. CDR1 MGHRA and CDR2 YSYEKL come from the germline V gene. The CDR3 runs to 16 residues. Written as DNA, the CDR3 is TGCGCCAGCAGCCAACCGGGACTAGCGGGAAAGAGAGAGCAGTACATC. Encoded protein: CASSQPGLAGKREQYI.

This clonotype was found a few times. The CDR3 is CATGPWDTQYF. CDR3 DNA: TGTGCCACCGGACCTTGGGATACGCAGTATTTT. The rearrangement links TRBV24-1 to TRBJ2-3; D uncertain. Per germline, CDR1 KGHDR and CDR2 SFDVKD. The CDR3 length is 11 residues. Trimming cost V 9 bases and J 6 bases, with 9 bases left between them.

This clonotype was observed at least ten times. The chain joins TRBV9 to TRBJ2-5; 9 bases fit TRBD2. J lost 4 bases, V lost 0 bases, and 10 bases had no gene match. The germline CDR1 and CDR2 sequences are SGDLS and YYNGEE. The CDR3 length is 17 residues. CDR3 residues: CASSVGVGLALGETQYF. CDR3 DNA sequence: TGTGCCAGCAGCGTAGGGGTGGGACTAGCCCTTGGAGAGACCCAGTACTTC.

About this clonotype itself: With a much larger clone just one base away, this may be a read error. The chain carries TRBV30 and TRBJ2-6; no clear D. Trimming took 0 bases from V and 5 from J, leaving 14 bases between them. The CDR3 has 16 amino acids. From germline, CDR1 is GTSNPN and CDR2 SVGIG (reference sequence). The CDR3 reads CAWSVRVGTRANVLTF. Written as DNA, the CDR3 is TGTGCCTGGAGTGTAAGAGTGGGTACTAGGGCCAACGTCCTGACTTTC.

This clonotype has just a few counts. This CDR3 reads CASSLIPASNTEAFF. Here the CDR3 DNA reads TGTGCCAGCAGTTTGATCCCCGCTTCGAACACTGAAGCTTTCTTT. The V call is TRBV28, the J call TRBJ1-1, with no clear D. V lost 3 bases, J lost 1 base, and 12 bases lay in between. The CDR3 runs to 15 residues. CDR1 is MDHEN and CDR2 is SYDVKM in the germline V gene.

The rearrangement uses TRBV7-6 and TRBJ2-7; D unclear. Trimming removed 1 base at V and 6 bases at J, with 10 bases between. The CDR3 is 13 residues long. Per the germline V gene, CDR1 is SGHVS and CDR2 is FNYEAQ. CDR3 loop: CASSLVGSLEQYV. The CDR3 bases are TGTGCCAGCAGCTTAGTCGGCTCTCTCGAGCAGTACGTC.

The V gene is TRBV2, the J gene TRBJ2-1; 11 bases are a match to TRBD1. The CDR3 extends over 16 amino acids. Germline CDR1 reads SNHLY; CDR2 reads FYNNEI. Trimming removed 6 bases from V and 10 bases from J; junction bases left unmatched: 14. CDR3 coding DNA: TGTGCCAGCAGGGCAGGGACAGGGGGTCCGAGGAGGGAGCAGTTCTTC. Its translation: CASRAGTGGPRREQFF.

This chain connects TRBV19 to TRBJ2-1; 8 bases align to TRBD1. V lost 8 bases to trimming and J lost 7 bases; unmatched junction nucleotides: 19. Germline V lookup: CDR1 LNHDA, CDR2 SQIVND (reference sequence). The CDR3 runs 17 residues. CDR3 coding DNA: TGTGCCAGTGGCGCAGGGCCCGGACAGGGCCGGAGGAATGAGCAGTTCTTC. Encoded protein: CASGAGPGQGRRNEQFF.

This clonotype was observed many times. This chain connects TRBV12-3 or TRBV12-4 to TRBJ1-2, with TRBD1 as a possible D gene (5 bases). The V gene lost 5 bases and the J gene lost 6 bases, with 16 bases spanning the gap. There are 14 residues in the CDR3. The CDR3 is CASSPRGIANGYTF. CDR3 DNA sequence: TGTGCCAGCAGTCCCCGGGGGATCGCCAATGGCTACACCTTC.

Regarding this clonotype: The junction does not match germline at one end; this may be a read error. The DNA for the CDR3 is TGCAGTGGTAGAGGAAGGGGACAGGGGAATAACTATGGCTACACCTTC. Protein: CSGRGRGQGNNYGYTF. The genes are TRBV20-1 and TRBJ1-2, with 10 bases aligning to TRBD1. Germline V lookup: CDR1 DFQATT, CDR2 SNEGSKA (reference sequence). The CDR3 is made up of 16 amino acids.

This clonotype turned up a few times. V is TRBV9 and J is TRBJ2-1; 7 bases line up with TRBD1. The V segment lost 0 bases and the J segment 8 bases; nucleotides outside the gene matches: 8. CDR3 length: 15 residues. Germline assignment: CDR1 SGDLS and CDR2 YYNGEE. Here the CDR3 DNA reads TGTGCCAGCAGCGTAGATGGACAGGCGGGCGATGAGCAGTTCTTC. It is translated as CASSVDGQAGDEQFF.

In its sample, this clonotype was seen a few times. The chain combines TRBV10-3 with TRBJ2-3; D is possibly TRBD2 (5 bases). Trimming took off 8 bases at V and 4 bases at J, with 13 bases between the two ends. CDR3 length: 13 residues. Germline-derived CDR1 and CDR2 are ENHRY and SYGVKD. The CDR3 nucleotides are TGTGCCATCCTACTAGAAACGTCAGATACGCAGTATTTT. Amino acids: CAILLETSDTQYF.

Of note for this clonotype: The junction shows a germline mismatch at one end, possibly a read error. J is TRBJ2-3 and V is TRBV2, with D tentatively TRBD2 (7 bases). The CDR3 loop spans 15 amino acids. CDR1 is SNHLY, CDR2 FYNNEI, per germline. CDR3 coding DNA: TGTGCCAGCAGCGAAGCGGGACATACAACAGATACGCAGTATTTT. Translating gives CASSEAGHTTDTQYF.

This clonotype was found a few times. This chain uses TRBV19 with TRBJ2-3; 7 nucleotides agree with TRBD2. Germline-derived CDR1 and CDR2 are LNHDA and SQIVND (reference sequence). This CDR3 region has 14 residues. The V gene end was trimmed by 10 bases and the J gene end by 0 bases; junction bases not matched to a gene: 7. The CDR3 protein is CATATSSSTDTQYF. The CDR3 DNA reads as TGTGCCACCGCGACTAGCTCTAGCACAGATACGCAGTATTTT.